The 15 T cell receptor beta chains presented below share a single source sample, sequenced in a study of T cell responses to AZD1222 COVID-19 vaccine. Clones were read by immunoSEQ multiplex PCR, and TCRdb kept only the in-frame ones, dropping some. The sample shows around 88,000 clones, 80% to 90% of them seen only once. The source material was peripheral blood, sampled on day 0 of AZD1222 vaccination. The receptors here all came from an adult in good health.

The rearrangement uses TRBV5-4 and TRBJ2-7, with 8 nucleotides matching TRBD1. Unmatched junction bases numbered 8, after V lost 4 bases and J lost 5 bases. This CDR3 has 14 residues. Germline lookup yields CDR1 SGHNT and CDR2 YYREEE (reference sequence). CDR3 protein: CASSLRDRRNEQYF. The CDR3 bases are TGTGCCAGCAGCCTCCGGGACAGGCGAAACGAGCAGTACTTC.

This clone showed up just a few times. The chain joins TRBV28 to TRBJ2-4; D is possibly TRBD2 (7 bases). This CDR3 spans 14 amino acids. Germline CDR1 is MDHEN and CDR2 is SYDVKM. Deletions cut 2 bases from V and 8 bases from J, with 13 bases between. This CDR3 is CASSLPRGGDIQYF. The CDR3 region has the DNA TGTGCCAGCAGTTTACCGCGAGGGGGGGACATTCAGTACTTC.

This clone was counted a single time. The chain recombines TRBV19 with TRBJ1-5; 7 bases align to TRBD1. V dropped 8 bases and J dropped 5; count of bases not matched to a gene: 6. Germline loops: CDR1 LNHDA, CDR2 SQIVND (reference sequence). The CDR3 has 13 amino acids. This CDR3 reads CASWGRGDQPQHF. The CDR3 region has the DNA TGTGCCAGTTGGGGCAGGGGGGATCAGCCCCAGCATTTT.

CDR3 in amino acids: CASSQQGFNTEAFF. In DNA, the CDR3 is TGTGCCAGTAGTCAACAGGGATTTAACACTGAAGCTTTCTTT. The gene calls are TRBV19 and TRBJ1-1, with D tentatively TRBD1 (6 bases). The V and J ends lost 5 bases and 2 bases respectively, with 12 bases between them. The CDR3 is 14 amino acids. The germline V gene encodes CDR1 LNHDA and CDR2 SQIVND (reference sequence).

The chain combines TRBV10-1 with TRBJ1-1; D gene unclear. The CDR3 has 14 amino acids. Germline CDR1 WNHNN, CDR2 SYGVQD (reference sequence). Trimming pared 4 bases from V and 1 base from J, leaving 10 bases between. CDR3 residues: CASSGRTGNTEAFF. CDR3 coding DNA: TGCGCCAGCAGTGGACGGACGGGGAACACTGAAGCTTTCTTT.

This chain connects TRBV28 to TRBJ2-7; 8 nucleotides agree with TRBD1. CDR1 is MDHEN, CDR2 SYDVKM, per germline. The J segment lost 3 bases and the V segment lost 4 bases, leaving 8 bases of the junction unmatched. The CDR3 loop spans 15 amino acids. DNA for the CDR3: TGTGCCAGCAGTTCGGACAGGGCCCAGGGCTACGAGCAGTACTTC. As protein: CASSSDRAQGYEQYF.

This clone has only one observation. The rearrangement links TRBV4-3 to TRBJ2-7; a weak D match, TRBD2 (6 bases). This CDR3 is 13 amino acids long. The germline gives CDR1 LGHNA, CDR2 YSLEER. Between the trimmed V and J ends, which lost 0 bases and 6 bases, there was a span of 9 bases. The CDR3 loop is CASSQELAGEQYF. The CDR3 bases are TGCGCCAGCAGCCAAGAACTAGCAGGCGAGCAGTACTTC.

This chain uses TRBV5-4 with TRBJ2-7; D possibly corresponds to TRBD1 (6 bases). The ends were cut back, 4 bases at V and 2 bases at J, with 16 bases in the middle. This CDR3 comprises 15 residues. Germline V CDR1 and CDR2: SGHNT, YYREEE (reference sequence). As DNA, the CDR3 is TGTGCCAGCAGCCCGGGTGGGGGCCCTCCCTACGAGCAGTACTTC. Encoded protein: CASSPGGGPPYEQYF.

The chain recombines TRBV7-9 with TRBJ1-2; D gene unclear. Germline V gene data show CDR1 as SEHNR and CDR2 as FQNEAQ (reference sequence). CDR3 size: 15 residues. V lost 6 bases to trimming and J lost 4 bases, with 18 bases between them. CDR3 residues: CASSLSGPWGYGYTF. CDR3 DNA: TGTGCCAGCAGTCTCTCCGGGCCATGGGGCTATGGCTACACCTTC.

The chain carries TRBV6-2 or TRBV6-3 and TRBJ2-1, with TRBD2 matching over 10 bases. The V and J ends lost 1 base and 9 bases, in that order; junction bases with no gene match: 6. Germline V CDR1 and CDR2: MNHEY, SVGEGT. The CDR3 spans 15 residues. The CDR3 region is CASSYFEAGGGEQFF. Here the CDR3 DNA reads TGTGCCAGCAGTTACTTTGAAGCGGGAGGGGGTGAGCAGTTCTTC.

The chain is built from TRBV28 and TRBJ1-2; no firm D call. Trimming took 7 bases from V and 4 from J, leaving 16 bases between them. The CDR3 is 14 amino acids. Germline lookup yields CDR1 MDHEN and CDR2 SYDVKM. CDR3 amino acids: CASILSGDRYGYTF. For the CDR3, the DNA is TGTGCCAGCATCCTAAGCGGCGACCGCTATGGCTACACCTTC.

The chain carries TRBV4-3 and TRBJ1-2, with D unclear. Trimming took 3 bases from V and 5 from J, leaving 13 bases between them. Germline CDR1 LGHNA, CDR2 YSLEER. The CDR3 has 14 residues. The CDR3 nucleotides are TGCGCCAGCAGCCAGTTGAACCCAATTTATGGCTACACCTTC. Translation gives CASSQLNPIYGYTF.

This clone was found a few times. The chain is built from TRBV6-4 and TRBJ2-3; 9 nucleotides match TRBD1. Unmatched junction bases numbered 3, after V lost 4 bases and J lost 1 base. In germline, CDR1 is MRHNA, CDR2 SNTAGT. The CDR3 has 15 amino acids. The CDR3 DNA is TGTGCCAGCAGTGCCAGGACAGGGGGCACAGATACGCAGTATTTT. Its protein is CASSARTGGTDTQYF.

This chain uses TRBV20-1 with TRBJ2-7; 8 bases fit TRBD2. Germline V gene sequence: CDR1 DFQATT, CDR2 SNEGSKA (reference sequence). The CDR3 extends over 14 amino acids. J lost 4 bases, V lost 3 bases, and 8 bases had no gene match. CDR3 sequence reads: CSASFVAGKYEQYF. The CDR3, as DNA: TGCAGTGCTAGTTTTGTAGCGGGGAAATACGAGCAGTACTTC.

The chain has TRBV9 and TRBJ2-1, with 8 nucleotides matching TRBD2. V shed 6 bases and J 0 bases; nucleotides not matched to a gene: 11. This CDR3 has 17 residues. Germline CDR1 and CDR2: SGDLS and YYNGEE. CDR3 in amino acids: CASISASGFCSYNEQFF. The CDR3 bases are TGTGCCAGCATTTCAGCTAGCGGGTTTTGCTCCTACAATGAGCAGTTCTTC.